What follows are 5 T cell receptor beta chains derived from one specimen sequenced in a study of blood T cell repertoires in COVID-19 (dated by TCRdb to the early 2020s). Library preparation used the immunoSEQ multiplex PCR assay. The source is immuneACCESS, and TCRdb retained only in-frame sequences with V and J called. Part of the clones is not carried over; for the studies checked, unresolved V genes explain less than half of this, and the remainder is unexplained. Counted in this sample were over 100,000 clones; approximately 82% of them appeared once. Under 8% of the sample is held by the ten biggest clonotypes. Sequenced sample: peripheral blood. Receptor source: a woman older than 75 with active or convalescent COVID-19.

This chain links TRBV10-3 with TRBJ2-7; TRBD1 matches 9 bases. This CDR3 region has 12 residues. Germline-derived CDR1 and CDR2 are ENHRY and SYGVKD. With 6 bases clipped from V and 4 bases from J, the junction kept 1 base outside the gene matches. The CDR3 spells CAISGQGYEQYF. For the CDR3, the DNA is TGTGCCATCAGCGGACAGGGGTACGAGCAGTACTTC.

This clone was seen only once. The gene calls are TRBV19 and TRBJ2-3; D uncertain. Trimming cost V 7 bases and J 2 bases, with 16 bases left between them. CDR1 is LNHDA and CDR2 is SQIVND in the germline V gene (reference sequence). The length of the CDR3 is 15 residues. CDR3 protein: CASTSTAFVTDTQYF. CDR3 sequence (DNA): TGTGCCAGTACTTCTACTGCGTTTGTCACAGATACGCAGTATTTT.

V gene TRBV21-1 combines with J gene TRBJ2-1; the listed D gene, TRBD1, was not tested against the DNA. TRBV21-1 is a recognized pseudogene. There are 17 residues in the CDR3. The CDR3 is CASSTDKQERTYNEQFF. The DNA of the CDR3 is TGTGCCAGCAGCACCGACAAACAGGAAAGAACCTACAATGAGCAGTTCTTC.

The chain employs TRBV19 and TRBJ1-2; D uncertain. There are 14 residues in the CDR3. From germline, CDR1 is LNHDA and CDR2 SQIVND (reference sequence). Trimming shortened V by 3 bases and J by 3 bases, and 11 bases separated the two germline ends. The CDR3: CASSIRRRDYGYTF. The CDR3 nucleotides read TGTGCCAGTAGTATCCGGCGGCGGGACTATGGCTACACCTTC.

The rearrangement uses TRBV11-3 and TRBJ2-2, with 7 bases fitting TRBD1. Unmatched junction bases numbered 4, after V lost 5 bases and J lost 1 base. CDR1 SGHNT and CDR2 YENEEA come from the germline V gene. This CDR3 is 15 amino acids long. CDR3 protein: CASSRQGKNTGELFF. The CDR3 bases are TGTGCCAGCAGCAGACAGGGAAAGAACACCGGGGAGCTGTTTTTT.